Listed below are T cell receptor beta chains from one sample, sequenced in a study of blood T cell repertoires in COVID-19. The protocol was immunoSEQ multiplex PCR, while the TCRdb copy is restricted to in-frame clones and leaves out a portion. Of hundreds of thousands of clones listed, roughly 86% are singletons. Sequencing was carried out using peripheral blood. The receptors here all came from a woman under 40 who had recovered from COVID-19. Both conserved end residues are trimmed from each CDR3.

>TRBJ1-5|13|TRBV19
ASSGAGQSNQPQH
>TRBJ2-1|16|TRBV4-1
ASSPWVAGGPWYNEQF
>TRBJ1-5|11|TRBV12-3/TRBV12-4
ASSLNENQPQH
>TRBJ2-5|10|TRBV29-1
SVGTAKETQY
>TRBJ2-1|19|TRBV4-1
ASSQDPPGTSGGSLYNEQF
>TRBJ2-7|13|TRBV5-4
ASSLTSGRSDEQY
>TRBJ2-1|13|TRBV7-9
ASSPRRGIHNEQF
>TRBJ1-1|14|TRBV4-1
ASSQPGQGARTEAF
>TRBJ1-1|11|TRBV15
ATSRDYKPEAF
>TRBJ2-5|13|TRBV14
ASSRRGGREETQY
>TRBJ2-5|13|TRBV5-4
ASSPPLGSQETQY
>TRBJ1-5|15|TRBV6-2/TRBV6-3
ASSYRSTGVSNQPQH
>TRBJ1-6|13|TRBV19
ASSITGTGNSPLH
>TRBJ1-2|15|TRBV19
ASSKDRDSYFNYGYT
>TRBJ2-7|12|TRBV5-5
ASSFLVADYEQY
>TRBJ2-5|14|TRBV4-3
ASSHTTGEMQETQY
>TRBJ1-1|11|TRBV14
ASSQDRGTEAF
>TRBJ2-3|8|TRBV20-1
SASYMQEY
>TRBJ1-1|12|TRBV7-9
ASSLLAGVTEAF
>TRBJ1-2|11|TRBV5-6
ASSSLNGNGYT
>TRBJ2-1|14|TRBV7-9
ASSSRLSGSFNEQF
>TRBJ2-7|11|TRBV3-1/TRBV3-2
ASRPGTRAEQY
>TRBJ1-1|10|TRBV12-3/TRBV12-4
ASQLMNTEAF
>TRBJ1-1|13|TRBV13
ASSSYRGPNTEAF
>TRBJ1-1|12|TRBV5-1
ASSLTGGDTEAF
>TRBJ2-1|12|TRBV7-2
ASSPSGTYNEQF
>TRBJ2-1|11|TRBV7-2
ASSLPSYNEQF
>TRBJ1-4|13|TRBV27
ASTPSAGLDEKLF
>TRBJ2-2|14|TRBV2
ASSRGQGTSSGELF
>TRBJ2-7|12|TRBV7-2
ASSFYGNGYEQY
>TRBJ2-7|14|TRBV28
ASSLRNPSGNYEQY
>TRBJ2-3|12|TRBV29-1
SAQLAGVTDTQY
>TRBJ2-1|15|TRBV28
ASSSVGGRASYNEQF
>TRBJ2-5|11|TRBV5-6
ASRWWSAETQY
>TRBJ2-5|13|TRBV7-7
ASSLGRGSQETQY
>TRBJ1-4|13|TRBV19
ASSLGGANNEKLF
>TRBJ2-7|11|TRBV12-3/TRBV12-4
ASSLGGEYEQY
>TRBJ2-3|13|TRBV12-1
ASSMGPWGTDTQY
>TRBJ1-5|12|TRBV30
AWSVRLGDQPQH
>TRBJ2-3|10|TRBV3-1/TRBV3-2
ASSPAADTQY
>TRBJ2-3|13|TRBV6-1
ASSDGGRGTDTQY
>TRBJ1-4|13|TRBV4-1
ASSQEGQRDEKLF